The 21 T cell receptor beta chains in this list originate from one sample, sequenced in a study of T cell responses to AZD1222 COVID-19 vaccine. Assay used: immunoSEQ multiplex PCR; TCRdb lists only in-frame clones, some missing. The table lists fewer than 120,000 clones, roughly nine tenths of them singletons. The sample was peripheral blood, taken on day 0 of AZD1222 vaccination. The origin of the receptors is an adult in good health.

The chain joins TRBV2 to TRBJ1-1, with D possibly matching TRBD1 (5 bases). CDR1 is SNHLY, CDR2 FYNNEI, per germline. The V gene lost 5 bases and the J gene lost 11 bases, with 15 bases spanning the gap. The CDR3 is 12 residues long. The CDR3 loop is CASSWDRLRAFF. The CDR3 bases are TGTGCCAGCAGTTGGGACCGCCTAAGGGCTTTCTTT. Full variable domain (outside the CDR3, taken from reference TRBV2 and TRBJ1-1): EPEVTQTPSHQVTQMGQEVILRCVPISNHLYFYWYRQILGQKVEFLVSFYNNEISEKSEIFDDQFSVERPDGSNFTLKIRSTKLEDSAMYFCASSWDRLRAFFGQGTRLTVV.

The chain is built from TRBV2 and TRBJ2-5; either TRBD1 or TRBD2 may supply D (6 bases each). CDR3 length: 13 residues. Germline V gene data show CDR1 as SNHLY and CDR2 as FYNNEI. V shed 9 bases and J shed 4 bases, with 15 bases lying between them. Here the CDR3 DNA reads TGTGCCAGGGGTCGGGGGCGAGGAGAGACCCAGTACTTC. Residues: CARGRGRGETQYF. Full variable domain (outside the CDR3, taken from reference TRBV2 and TRBJ2-5): EPEVTQTPSHQVTQMGQEVILRCVPISNHLYFYWYRQILGQKVEFLVSFYNNEISEKSEIFDDQFSVERPDGSNFTLKIRSTKLEDSAMYFCARGRGRGETQYFGPGTRLLVL.

The genes are TRBV5-1 and TRBJ1-4; no reliable D call. Germline values: CDR1 SGHRS, CDR2 YFSETQ. The CDR3 is 15 amino acids. Trimming removed 4 bases at V and 8 bases at J, with 18 bases between. The CDR3 DNA is TGCGCCAGCAGCCCGCACCCCGGGGAGGGCGAAAAACTGTTTTTT. Translated: CASSPHPGEGEKLFF. The entire variable domain, with the rest obtained from reference TRBV5-1 and TRBJ1-4, is as follows: KAGVTQTPRYLIKTRGQQVTLSCSPISGHRSVSWYQQTPGQGLQFLFEYFSETQRNKGNFPGRFSGRQFSNSRSEMNVSTLELGDSALYLCASSPHPGEGEKLFFGSGTQLSVL.

The chain is built from TRBV6-6 and TRBJ2-7; possible D gene TRBD1, 5 bases. Germline V gives CDR1 MNHNY, CDR2 SVGAGI (reference sequence). CDR3 length: 16 amino acids. Trimming cost V 5 bases and J 0 bases, with 17 bases left between them. The CDR3 here is CASSPPDKKGSYEQYF. The CDR3 DNA reads as TGTGCCAGCAGTCCGCCGGACAAAAAAGGCTCCTACGAGCAGTACTTC.

This chain connects TRBV7-2 to TRBJ2-7; 8 bases match TRBD2. From germline, CDR1 is SGHTA and CDR2 FQGNSA. The CDR3 has 16 residues. V shed 5 bases, J shed 3 bases, and the junction held 12 bases outside the gene matches. As DNA, the CDR3 is TGTGCCAGCAGCCCCCCTGGAGCGGGGGCCCACTACGAGCAGTACTTC. Protein product: CASSPPGAGAHYEQYF.

This sequence joins TRBV11-3 and TRBJ2-3; D is uncertain. The CDR3 extends over 14 amino acids. V dropped 0 bases and J dropped 4 bases, with 8 bases sitting between them. Germline V gives CDR1 SGHNT, CDR2 YENEEA. DNA for the CDR3: TGTGCCAGCAGCTTAGAAGTGAATTCAGATACGCAGTATTTT. Its protein product is CASSLEVNSDTQYF.

The CDR3 nucleotides are TGTGCCAGCAGCTACCGGCCAGAAACTAACTATGGCTACACCTTC. Its translation: CASSYRPETNYGYTF. The V gene is TRBV6-5, the J gene TRBJ1-2, with D unclear. V lost 6 bases and J 0 bases, leaving 14 bases between the germline ends. The CDR3 covers 15 residues. Germline CDR1 MNHEY, CDR2 SVGAGI.

This chain joins TRBV6-2 or TRBV6-3 and TRBJ2-7; 8 bases are a match to TRBD1. V was clipped by 5 bases and J by 5 bases; unmatched bases: 11. This CDR3 is 15 amino acids long. Germline loops: CDR1 MNHEY, CDR2 SVGEGT. This chain's CDR3 is CASSRSGQGLHEQYF. CDR3 bases: TGTGCCAGCAGTCGATCAGGACAGGGTTTACACGAGCAGTACTTC.

This chain connects TRBV10-2 to TRBJ1-2; no clear D. This CDR3 region has 11 residues. V was shortened by 3 bases and J by 7 bases, with 6 bases between the two germline ends. CDR1 WSHSY and CDR2 SAAADI come from the germline V gene. Here the CDR3 reads CASSDDLGYTF. The CDR3 bases are TGCGCCAGCAGTGATGACCTTGGCTACACCTTC.

The CDR3 reads CASSQESGGGTGELFF. The DNA of the CDR3 is TGCGCCAGCAGCCAAGAATCTGGGGGGGGCACCGGGGAGCTGTTTTTT. The chain couples TRBV4-3 to TRBJ2-2, with 7 bases identical to TRBD2. Germline V CDR1 and CDR2: LGHNA, YSLEER. Trimming at V came to 0 bases and at J to 4 bases, leaving 5 bases not matched to a gene. CDR3 length: 16 residues.

The V gene is TRBV7-9, the J gene TRBJ2-6; D tentatively fits TRBD1 or TRBD2 (6 bases each). From germline, CDR1 is SEHNR and CDR2 FQNEAQ (reference sequence). CDR3 length: 14 residues. V was shortened by 11 bases and J by 4 bases, with 15 bases between the two germline ends. In DNA, the CDR3 is TGTGCCCGCCCCGGGGGCACAGGGGCCAACGTCCTGACTTTC. Residues: CARPGGTGANVLTF.

The genes are TRBV19 and TRBJ1-2, with D uncertain. The V end was cut by 0 bases, the J end by 4 bases, with 12 bases between. Germline V gene sequence: CDR1 LNHDA, CDR2 SQIVND (reference sequence). The CDR3 is 15 residues long. The CDR3 nucleotides read TGTGCCAGTAGTATAGATGGGATTTATAGCTATGGCTACACCTTC. Residues: CASSIDGIYSYGYTF. The full variable domain, completed using reference TRBV19 and TRBJ1-2, is DGGITQSPKYLFRKEGQNVTLSCEQNLNHDAMYWYRQDPGQGLRLIYYSQIVNDFQKGDIAEGYSVSREKKESFPLTVTSAQKNPTAFYLCASSIDGIYSYGYTFGSGTRLTVV.

The chain joins TRBV6-5 to TRBJ1-2; 8 bases are a match to TRBD1. The CDR3 runs to 15 residues. The ends lost 0 bases at V and 7 bases at J; junction bases unmatched: 7. Germline V CDR1 and CDR2: MNHEY, SVGAGI. CDR3 bases: TGTGCCAGCAGTTACTCGGCAGGGGGCGACTCTGGCTACACCTTC. It translates to CASSYSAGGDSGYTF.

The rearrangement links TRBV11-3 to TRBJ1-1; tentative D call: TRBD1 (5 bases). Per the germline V gene, CDR1 is SGHNT and CDR2 is YENEEA. CDR3 length equals 17 residues. The V end lost 5 bases, the J end lost 0 bases, and 19 bases lay between the germline ends. DNA for the CDR3: TGTGCCAGCAGCCGAGGCGGGGCAACGGGATTGAACACTGAAGCTTTCTTT. Its protein product is CASSRGGATGLNTEAFF.

This clone was observed once. The chain employs TRBV7-6 and TRBJ1-6; D possibly corresponds to TRBD1 (5 bases). V shed 5 bases and J shed 5 bases, with 19 bases lying between them. The CDR3 covers 17 residues. The germline V gene has CDR1 SGHVS and CDR2 FNYEAQ. The DNA for the CDR3 is TGTGCCAGCAGCAGTAGGTTGGATCAGGGAGATAATTCACCCCTCCACTTT. Protein sequence: CASSSRLDQGDNSPLHF.

The rearrangement links TRBV7-8 to TRBJ1-2, with D possibly being TRBD1 (5 bases). Looked up from germline, CDR1 is SGHVS and CDR2 is FQNEAQ. CDR3 length: 14 amino acids. Trimming left V 3 bases short and J 4 bases short, with 12 bases between. The CDR3 spells CASSFSLTGYGYTF. The CDR3 DNA reads as TGTGCCAGCAGCTTCTCTCTAACAGGCTATGGCTACACCTTC.

This chain connects TRBV19 to TRBJ1-5, with 7 bases matching TRBD1. This CDR3 has 15 residues. J lost 1 base, V lost 6 bases, and 6 bases had no gene match. Germline V gene lookup returns CDR1 LNHDA and CDR2 SQIVND (reference sequence). CDR3: CASSLAGGSNQPQHF. In DNA, the CDR3 is TGTGCCAGTAGCCTCGCAGGGGGGAGCAATCAGCCCCAGCATTTT.

This clone was observed once. The chain links TRBV2 to TRBJ2-3; perhaps TRBD2 as D (6 bases). Between the trimmed V and J ends, which lost 5 bases and 0 bases, there was a span of 15 bases. The CDR3 runs 16 residues. Germline V CDR1 and CDR2: SNHLY, FYNNEI. The CDR3 loop is CASSLQSGTSTDTQYF. The CDR3 DNA is TGTGCCAGCAGTCTCCAGTCCGGGACTAGCACAGATACGCAGTATTTT.

J is TRBJ1-3 and V is TRBV28, with 8 bases fitting TRBD1. The germline CDR1 and CDR2 sequences are MDHEN and SYDVKM. V lost 3 bases to trimming and J lost 9 bases; unmatched junction nucleotides: 10. The CDR3 extends over 15 amino acids. In DNA form, the CDR3 reads TGTGCCAGCAGTTTGGGGGGGACAGGCGGAGGCACCATATATTTT. This gives the protein CASSLGGTGGGTIYF.

The V call is TRBV28, the J call TRBJ1-2; D not resolved. V lost 4 bases, J lost 4 bases, and 4 bases lay in between. The germline V gene has CDR1 MDHEN and CDR2 SYDVKM. CDR3 size: 11 residues. Here the CDR3 reads CASSSPYGYTF. DNA of the CDR3: TGTGCCAGCAGTTCACCCTATGGCTACACCTTC.

In this sample, this clone turned up once. The V call is TRBV5-4, the J call TRBJ1-6; TRBD1 matches 8 bases. CDR1 and CDR2 (germline): SGHNT, YYREEE (reference sequence). This CDR3 region has 17 residues. V lost 2 bases, J lost 5 bases, and 9 bases stayed unmatched. The chain's CDR3 is CASSFIRGLPNNSPLHF. CDR3 sequence (DNA): TGTGCCAGCAGCTTCATCAGGGGGCTCCCTAATAATTCACCCCTCCACTTT.